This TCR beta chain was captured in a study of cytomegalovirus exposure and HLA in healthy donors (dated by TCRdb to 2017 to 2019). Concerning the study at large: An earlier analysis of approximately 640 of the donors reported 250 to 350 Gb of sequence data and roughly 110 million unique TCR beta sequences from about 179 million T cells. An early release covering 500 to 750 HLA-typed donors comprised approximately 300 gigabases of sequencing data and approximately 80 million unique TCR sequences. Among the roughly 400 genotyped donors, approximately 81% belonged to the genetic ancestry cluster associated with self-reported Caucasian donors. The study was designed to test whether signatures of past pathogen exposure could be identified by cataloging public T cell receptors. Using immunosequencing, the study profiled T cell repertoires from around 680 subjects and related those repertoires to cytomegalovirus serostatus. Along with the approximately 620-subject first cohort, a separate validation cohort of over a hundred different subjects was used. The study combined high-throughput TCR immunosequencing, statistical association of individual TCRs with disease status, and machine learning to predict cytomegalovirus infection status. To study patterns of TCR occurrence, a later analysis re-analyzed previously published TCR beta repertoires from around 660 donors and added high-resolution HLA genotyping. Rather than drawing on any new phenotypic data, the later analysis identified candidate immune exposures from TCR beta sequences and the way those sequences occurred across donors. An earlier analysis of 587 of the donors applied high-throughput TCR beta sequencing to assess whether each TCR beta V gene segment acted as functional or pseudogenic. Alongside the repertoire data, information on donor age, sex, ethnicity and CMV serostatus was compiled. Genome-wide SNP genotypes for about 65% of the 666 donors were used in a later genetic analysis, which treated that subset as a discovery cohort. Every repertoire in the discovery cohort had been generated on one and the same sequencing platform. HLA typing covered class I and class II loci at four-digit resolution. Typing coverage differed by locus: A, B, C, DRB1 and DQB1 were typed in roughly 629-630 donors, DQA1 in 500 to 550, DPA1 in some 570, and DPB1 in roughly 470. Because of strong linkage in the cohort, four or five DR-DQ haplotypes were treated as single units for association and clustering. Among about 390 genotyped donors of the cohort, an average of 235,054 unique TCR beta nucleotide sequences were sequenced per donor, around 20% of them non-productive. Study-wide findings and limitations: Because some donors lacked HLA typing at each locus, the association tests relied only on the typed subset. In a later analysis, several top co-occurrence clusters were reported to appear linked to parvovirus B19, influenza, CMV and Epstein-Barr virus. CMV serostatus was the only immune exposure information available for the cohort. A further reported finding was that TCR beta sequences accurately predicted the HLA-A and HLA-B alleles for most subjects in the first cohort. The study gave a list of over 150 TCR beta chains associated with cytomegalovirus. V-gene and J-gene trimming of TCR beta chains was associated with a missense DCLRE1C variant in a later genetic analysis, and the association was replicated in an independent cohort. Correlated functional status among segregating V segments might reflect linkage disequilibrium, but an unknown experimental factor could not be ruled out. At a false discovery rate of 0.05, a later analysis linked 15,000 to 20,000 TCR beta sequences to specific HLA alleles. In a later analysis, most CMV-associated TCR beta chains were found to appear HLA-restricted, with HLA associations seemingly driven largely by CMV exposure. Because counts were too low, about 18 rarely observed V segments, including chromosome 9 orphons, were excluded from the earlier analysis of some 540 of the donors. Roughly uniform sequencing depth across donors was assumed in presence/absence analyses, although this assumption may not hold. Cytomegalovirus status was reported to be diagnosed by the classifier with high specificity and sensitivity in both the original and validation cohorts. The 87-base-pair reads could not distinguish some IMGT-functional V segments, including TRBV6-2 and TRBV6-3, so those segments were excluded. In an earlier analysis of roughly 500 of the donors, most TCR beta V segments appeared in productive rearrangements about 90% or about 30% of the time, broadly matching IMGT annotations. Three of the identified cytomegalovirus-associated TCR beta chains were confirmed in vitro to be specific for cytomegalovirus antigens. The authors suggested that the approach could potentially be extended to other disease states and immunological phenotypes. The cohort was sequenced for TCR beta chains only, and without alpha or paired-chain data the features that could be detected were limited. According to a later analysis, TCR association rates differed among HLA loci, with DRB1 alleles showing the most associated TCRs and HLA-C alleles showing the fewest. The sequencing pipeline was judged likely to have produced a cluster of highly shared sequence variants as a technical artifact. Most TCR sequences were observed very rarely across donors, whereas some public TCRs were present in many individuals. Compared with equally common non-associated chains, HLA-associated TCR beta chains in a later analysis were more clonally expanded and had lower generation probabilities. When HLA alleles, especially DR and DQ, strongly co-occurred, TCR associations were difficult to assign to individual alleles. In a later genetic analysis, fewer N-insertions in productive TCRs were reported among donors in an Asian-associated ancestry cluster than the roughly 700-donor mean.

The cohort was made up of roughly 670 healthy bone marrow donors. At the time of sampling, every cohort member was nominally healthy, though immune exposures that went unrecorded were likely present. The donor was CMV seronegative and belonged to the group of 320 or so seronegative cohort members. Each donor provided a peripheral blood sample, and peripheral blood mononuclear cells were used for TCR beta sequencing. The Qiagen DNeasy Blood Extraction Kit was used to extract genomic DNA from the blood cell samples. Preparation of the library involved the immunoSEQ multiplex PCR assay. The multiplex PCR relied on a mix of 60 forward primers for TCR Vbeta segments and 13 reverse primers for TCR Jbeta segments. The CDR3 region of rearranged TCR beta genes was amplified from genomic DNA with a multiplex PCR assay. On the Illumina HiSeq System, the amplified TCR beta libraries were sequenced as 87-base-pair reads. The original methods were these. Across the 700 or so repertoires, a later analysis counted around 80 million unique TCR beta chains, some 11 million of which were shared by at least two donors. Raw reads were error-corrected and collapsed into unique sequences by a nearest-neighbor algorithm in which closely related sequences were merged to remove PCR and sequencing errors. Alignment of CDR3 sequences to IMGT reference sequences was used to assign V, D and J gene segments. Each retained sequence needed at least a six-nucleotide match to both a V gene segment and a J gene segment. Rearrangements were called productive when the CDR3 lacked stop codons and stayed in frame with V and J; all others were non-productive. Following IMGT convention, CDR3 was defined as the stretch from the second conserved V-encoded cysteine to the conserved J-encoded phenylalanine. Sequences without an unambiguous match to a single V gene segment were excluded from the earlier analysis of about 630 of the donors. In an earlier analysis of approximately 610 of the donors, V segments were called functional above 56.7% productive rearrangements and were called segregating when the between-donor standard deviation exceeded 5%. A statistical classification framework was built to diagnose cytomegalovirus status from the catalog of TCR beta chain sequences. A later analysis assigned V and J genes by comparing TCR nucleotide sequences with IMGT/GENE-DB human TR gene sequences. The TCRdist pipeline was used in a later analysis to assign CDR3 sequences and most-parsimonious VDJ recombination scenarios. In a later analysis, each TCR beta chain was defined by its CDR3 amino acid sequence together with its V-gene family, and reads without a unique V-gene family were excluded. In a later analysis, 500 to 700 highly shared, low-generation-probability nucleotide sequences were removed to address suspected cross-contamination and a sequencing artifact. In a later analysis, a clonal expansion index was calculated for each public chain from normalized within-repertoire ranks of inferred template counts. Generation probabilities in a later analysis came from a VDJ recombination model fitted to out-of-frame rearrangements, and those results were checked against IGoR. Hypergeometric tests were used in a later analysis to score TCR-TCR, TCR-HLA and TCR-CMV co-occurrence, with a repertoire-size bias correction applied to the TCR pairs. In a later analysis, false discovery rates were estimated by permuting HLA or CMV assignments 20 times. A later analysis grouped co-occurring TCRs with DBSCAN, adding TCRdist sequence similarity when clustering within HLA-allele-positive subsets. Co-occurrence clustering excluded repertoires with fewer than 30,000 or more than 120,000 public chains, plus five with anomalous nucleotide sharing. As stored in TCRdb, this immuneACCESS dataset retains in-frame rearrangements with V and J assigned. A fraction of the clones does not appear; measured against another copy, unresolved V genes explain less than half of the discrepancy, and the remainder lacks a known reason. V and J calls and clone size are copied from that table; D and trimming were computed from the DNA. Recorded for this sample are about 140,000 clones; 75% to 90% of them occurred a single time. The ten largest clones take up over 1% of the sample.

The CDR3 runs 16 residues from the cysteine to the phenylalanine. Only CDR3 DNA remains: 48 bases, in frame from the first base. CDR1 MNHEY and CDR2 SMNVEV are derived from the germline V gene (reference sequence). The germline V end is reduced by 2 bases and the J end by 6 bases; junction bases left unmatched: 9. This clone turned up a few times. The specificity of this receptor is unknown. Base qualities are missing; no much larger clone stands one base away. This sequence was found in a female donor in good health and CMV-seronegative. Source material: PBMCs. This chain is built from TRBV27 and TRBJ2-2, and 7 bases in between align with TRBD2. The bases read TGTGCCAGCAGTTTAGAGGCGGGAGTATTAGCCGGGGAGCTGTTTTTT. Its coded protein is CASSLEAGVLAGELFF.